One and the same sample provided the 15 T cell receptor beta chains below, sequenced in a study of molecular identifiers for immune sequencing clone quantification. TCRdb passed the PCR reads through MiXCR, listing each CDR3 protein once. The profile shows more than 450,000 distinct CDR3 sequences, about a fifth of them singletons. The sequenced sample consisted of naive CD8+ T cells from blood, with Jurkat cell RNA spiked in. Subset: FACS-sorted CD8+CD4-CCR7+CD45RA+ naive T cells. These receptors were collected from a human donor in good health. Some libraries in this study had Jurkat cell RNA spiked in.

This clonotype appeared many times. V gene TRBV14 combines with J gene TRBJ2-7; maybe TRBD1 (6 bases). Trimming removed 3 bases from V and 0 bases from J, with 9 bases in between. Germline-derived CDR1 and CDR2 are SGHDN and FVKESK. The CDR3 length is 14 residues. The CDR3 protein is CASSQVGASYEQYF. CDR3 DNA sequence: TGTGCCAGCAGCCAGGTGGGGGCCTCCTACGAGCAGTACTTC.

Only a few counts were recorded for this clonotype. CDR3 residues: CASSLWTSSPDEQFF. CDR3 sequence (DNA): TGTGCCAGCAGTCTATGGACTAGCAGCCCCGATGAGCAGTTCTTC. The genes are TRBV27 and TRBJ2-1; 8 nucleotides agree with TRBD2. This CDR3 spans 15 amino acids. V trimming: 5 bases; J trimming: 8 bases; junction bases outside the gene matches: 11. Germline values: CDR1 MNHEY, CDR2 SMNVEV (reference sequence).

This clonotype was detected ten times or more. J is TRBJ1-1 and V is TRBV7-2, with D tentatively TRBD1 (6 bases). V lost 5 bases to trimming and J lost 5 bases, with 15 bases between them. Germline CDR1 reads SGHTA; CDR2 reads FQGNSA. The CDR3 is made up of 14 amino acids. CDR3 DNA sequence: TGTGCCAGCAGCAGAGATGCAGGGGCGACTGAAGCTTTCTTT. This sequence encodes CASSRDAGATEAFF.

This clonotype was recorded a few times. V usage is TRBV6-6 and J usage is TRBJ2-3; D perhaps matches TRBD2 (6 bases). Germline CDR1 MNHNY, CDR2 SVGAGI (reference sequence). The V end was cut by 5 bases, the J end by 1 base, with 19 bases between. The CDR3 is made up of 17 amino acids. The DNA of the CDR3 is TGTGCCAGCAGTCAAACAAGGGCGGGGCCCGGCACAGATACGCAGTATTTT. Encoded protein: CASSQTRAGPGTDTQYF.

This clonotype has just a few counts. The V and J genes are TRBV4-3 and TRBJ2-1, with TRBD1 matching over 9 bases. This CDR3 has 15 residues. V shed 4 bases and J 5 bases; nucleotides not matched to a gene: 6. Germline-derived CDR1 and CDR2 are LGHNA and YSLEER. The CDR3 protein is CASSLAGTGHNEQFF. The CDR3 bases are TGCGCCAGCAGCCTGGCCGGGACAGGGCACAATGAGCAGTTCTTC.

This clonotype was counted between two and nine times. The rearrangement uses TRBV7-2 and TRBJ2-1; TRBD1 is a possible D gene (6 bases). Germline values: CDR1 SGHTA, CDR2 FQGNSA. This CDR3 contains 15 residues. Between the trimmed V and J ends, which lost 5 bases and 2 bases, there was a span of 13 bases. The CDR3 DNA sequence: TGTGCCAGCAGCGACGGGACAATACCCTACAATGAGCAGTTCTTC. It translates to CASSDGTIPYNEQFF.

Details on this clonotype: Possible read error: a much larger clone is one base away. V and J are TRBV7-2 and TRBJ2-3; D is ambiguous. V dropped 1 base and J dropped 5 bases, with 10 bases sitting between them. CDR1 and CDR2 (germline): SGHTA, FQGNSA. This CDR3 is built from 14 residues. The CDR3: CASSLGPVGDTQYF. The CDR3 DNA is TGTGCCAGCAGCTTAGGGCCAGTCGGAGATACGCAGTATTTT.

This clonotype turned up a few times. The rearrangement links TRBV19 to TRBJ2-5, with D tentatively TRBD1 (6 bases). Trimming removed 6 bases at V and 5 bases at J, with 13 bases between. Germline CDR1 is LNHDA and CDR2 is SQIVND (reference sequence). The CDR3 spans 13 residues. Written as DNA, the CDR3 is TGTGCCAGTAGCGGACAGAGGGGGGAGACCCAGTACTTC. Residues: CASSGQRGETQYF.

Remarks on this clonotype: This may be a read error: a much more frequent sequence differs by one nucleotide. The chain has TRBV30 and TRBJ2-1; D might be TRBD1 (5 bases). The CDR3 covers 14 residues. Deletions cut 3 bases from V and 6 bases from J, with 15 bases between. CDR1 and CDR2 from the germline V gene are GTSNPN and SVGIG (reference sequence). CDR3 sequence reads: CAWRMSRVSNEQFF. Here the CDR3 DNA reads TGTGCCTGGAGAATGAGCAGGGTGAGCAATGAGCAGTTCTTC.

This clonotype was picked up a small number of times. The V and J genes are TRBV11-2 and TRBJ2-3; 10 bases line up with TRBD1. There are 19 residues in the CDR3. Germline loops: CDR1 SGHAT, CDR2 FQNNGV. The V segment lost 1 base and the J segment 1 base; nucleotides outside the gene matches: 11. The CDR3 here is CASSLVMGQGIGGTDTQYF. CDR3 in DNA: TGTGCCAGCAGCTTAGTGATGGGACAGGGGATCGGAGGCACAGATACGCAGTATTTT.

There are many counts of this clonotype. The rearrangement joins TRBV29-1 to TRBJ1-1, with 8 nucleotides matching TRBD1. Per germline, CDR1 SQVTM and CDR2 ANQGSEA. The CDR3 loop spans 14 amino acids. V lost 3 bases and J lost 4; bases outside the gene matches: 7. CDR3 nucleotides: TGCAGCGTTGATGGGACAGACAGGGGCACTGAAGCTTTCTTT. The encoded protein is CSVDGTDRGTEAFF.

This clonotype was found many times. The chain combines TRBV6-2 or TRBV6-3 with TRBJ2-7, with 8 bases that match TRBD1. V lost 10 bases to trimming and J lost 4 bases; unmatched junction nucleotides: 3. Germline-derived CDR1 and CDR2 are MNHEY and SVGEGT. The CDR3 has 11 amino acids. The CDR3 is CAIGQGYEQYF. CDR3 bases: TGTGCCATCGGACAGGGTTACGAGCAGTACTTC.

This clonotype was seen a handful of times. The chain employs TRBV9 and TRBJ1-1; TRBD1 might be the D (5 bases). The CDR3 length is 15 residues. The ends were cut back, 4 bases at V and 8 bases at J, with 21 bases in the middle. In germline, CDR1 is SGDLS, CDR2 YYNGEE. CDR3 nucleotides: TGTGCCAGCAGCATTGTCGGCGCCACAGGTACCGAAGCTTTCTTT. It specifies CASSIVGATGTEAFF.

This clonotype was detected ten times or more. CDR3 coding DNA: TGCGCCAGCAGCCAAGATCCGGCGGGAGGGGAAAATGAGCAGTTCTTC. Encoded protein: CASSQDPAGGENEQFF. This chain links TRBV4-3 with TRBJ2-1; TRBD2 agrees at 9 bases. This CDR3 has 16 residues. Per the germline V gene, CDR1 is LGHNA and CDR2 is YSLEER. Trimming removed 0 bases from V and 7 bases from J; junction bases left unmatched: 7.

This clonotype was observed a few times. This rearrangement joins TRBV28 to TRBJ2-7, with 10 bases lining up with TRBD1. With 8 bases clipped from V and 6 bases from J, the junction kept 10 bases outside the gene matches. This CDR3 spans 14 amino acids. Germline-derived CDR1 and CDR2 are MDHEN and SYDVKM. The CDR3 loop is CASGRGTGVGEQYF. In nucleotides, the CDR3 is TGTGCCAGCGGCAGGGGGACAGGGGTTGGCGAGCAGTACTTC.